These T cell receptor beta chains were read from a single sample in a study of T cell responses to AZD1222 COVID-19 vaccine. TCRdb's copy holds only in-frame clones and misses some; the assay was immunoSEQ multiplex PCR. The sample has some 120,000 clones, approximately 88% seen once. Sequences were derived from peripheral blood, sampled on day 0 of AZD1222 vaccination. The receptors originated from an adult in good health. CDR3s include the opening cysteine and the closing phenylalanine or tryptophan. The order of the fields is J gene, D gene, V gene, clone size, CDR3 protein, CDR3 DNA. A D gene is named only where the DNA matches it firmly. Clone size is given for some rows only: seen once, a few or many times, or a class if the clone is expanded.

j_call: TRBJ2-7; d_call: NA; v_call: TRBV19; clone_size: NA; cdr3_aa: CASSIVPRDTSYEQYF; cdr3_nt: TGTGCCAGTAGTATAGTCCCCCGGGACACCTCCTACGAGCAGTACTTC
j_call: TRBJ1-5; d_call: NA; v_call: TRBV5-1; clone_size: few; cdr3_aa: CASTTWPGNQPQHF; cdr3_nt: TGCGCCAGCACCACCTGGCCCGGGAATCAGCCCCAGCATTTT
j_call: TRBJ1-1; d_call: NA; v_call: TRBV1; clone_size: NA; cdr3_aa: CTSSQGGTDASEAFF; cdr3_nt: TGCACCAGCAGCCAAGGGGGGACCGATGCATCCGAAGCTTTCTTT
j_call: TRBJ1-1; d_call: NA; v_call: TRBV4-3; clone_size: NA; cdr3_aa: CASSQDWSHLMNTEAFF; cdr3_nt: TGCGCCAGCAGCCAAGATTGGAGCCACCTAATGAACACTGAAGCTTTCTTT
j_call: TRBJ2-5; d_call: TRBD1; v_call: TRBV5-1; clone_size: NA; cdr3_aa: CASSRGDRVQETQYF; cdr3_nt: TGCGCCAGCAGCCGAGGCGACAGGGTCCAAGAGACCCAGTACTTC
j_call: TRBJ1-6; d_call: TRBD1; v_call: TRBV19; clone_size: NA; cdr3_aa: CASSTRQGSSPLHF; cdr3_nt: TGTGCCAGTAGTACTAGACAGGGCAGTTCACCCCTCCACTTT
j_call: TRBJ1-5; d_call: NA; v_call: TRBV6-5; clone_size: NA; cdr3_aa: CASSTQGKDQPQHF; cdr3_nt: TGTGCCAGCAGTACGCAGGGTAAGGATCAGCCCCAGCATTTT
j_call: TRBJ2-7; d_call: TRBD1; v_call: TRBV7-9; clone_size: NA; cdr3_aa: CASSLAGTGGNEQYF; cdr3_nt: TGTGCCAGCAGCTTAGCCGGGACAGGGGGCAACGAGCAGTACTTC
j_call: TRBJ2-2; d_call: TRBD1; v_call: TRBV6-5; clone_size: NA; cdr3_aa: CASSFGTGGVTGELFF; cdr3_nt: TGTGCCAGCAGTTTCGGGACAGGGGGCGTCACCGGGGAGCTGTTTTTT
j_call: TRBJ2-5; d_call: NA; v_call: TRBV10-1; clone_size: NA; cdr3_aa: CARRKQGKETQYF; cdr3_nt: TGCGCCAGGAGAAAACAGGGAAAAGAGACCCAGTACTTC
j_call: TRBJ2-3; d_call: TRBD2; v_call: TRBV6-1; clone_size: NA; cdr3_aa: CASSELPVAGGPDTQYF; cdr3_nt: TGTGCCAGCAGTGAACTGCCAGTAGCGGGAGGACCAGATACGCAGTATTTT
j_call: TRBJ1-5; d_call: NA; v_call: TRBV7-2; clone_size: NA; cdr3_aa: CASKKPPQPQHF; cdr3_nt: TGTGCCAGCAAAAAACCCCCCCAGCCCCAGCATTTT
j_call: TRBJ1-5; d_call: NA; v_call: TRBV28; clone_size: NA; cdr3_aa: CAITPAAYSNQPQHF; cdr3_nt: TGTGCTATAACGCCGGCGGCATATAGCAATCAGCCCCAGCATTTT
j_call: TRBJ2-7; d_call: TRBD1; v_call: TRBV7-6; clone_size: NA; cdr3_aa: CASSLTDRGGYEQYF; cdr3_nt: TGTGCCAGCAGCTTAACGGACAGGGGGGGGTACGAGCAGTACTTC
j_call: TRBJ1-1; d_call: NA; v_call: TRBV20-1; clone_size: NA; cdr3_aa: CSASGGEDTEAFF; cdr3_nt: TGCAGTGCTAGTGGGGGGGAGGACACTGAAGCTTTCTTT
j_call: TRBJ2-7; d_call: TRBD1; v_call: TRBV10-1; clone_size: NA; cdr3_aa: CASSPDRRGTYEQYF; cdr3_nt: TGCGCCAGCAGTCCGGACAGGCGAGGGACCTACGAGCAGTACTTC
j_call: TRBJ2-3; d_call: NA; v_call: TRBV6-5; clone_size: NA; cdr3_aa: CASEAAVSTDTQYF; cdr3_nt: TGTGCCAGCGAGGCCGCAGTGAGCACAGATACGCAGTATTTT
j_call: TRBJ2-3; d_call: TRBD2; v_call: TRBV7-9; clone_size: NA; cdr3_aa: CASILAGGTDTQYF; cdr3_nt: TGTGCCAGCATCCTAGCGGGAGGGACAGATACGCAGTATTTT
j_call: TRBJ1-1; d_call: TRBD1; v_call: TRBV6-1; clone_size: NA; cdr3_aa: CASSGRDRGENTEAFF; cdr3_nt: TGTGCCAGCAGTGGCCGGGACAGGGGTGAAAACACTGAAGCTTTCTTT
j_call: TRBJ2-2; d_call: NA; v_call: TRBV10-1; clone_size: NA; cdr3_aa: CASSEDPARTGELFF; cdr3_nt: TGCGCCAGCAGTGAAGATCCCGCCCGCACCGGGGAGCTGTTTTTT
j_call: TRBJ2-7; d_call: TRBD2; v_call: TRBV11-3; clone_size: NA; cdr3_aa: CASSPSGGAREQYF; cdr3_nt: TGTGCCAGCAGCCCTTCCGGGGGGGCCAGGGAGCAGTACTTC
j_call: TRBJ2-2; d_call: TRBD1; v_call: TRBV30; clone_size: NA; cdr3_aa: CAWSAAGQGTGELFF; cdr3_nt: TGTGCCTGGAGTGCGGCTGGACAGGGGACCGGGGAGCTGTTTTTT
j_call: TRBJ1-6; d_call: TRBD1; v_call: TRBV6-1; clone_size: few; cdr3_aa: CASSEHRQGVSSYNSPLHF; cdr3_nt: TGTGCCAGCAGTGAACATCGGCAGGGGGTCAGCTCCTATAATTCACCCCTCCACTTT
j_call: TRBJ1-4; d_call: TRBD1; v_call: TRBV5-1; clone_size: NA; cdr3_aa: CASTLGGQGYEKLFF; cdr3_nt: TGCGCCAGCACCTTGGGGGGACAGGGGTATGAAAAACTGTTTTTT
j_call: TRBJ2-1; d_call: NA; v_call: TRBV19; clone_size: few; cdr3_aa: CASTRSHQEQFF; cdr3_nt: TGTGCCAGTACCCGCTCACATCAGGAGCAGTTCTTC
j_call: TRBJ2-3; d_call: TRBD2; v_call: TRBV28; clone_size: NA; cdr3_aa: CASSMTSGPHGDTQYF; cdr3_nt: TGTGCCAGCAGTATGACTAGCGGACCGCATGGAGATACGCAGTATTTT
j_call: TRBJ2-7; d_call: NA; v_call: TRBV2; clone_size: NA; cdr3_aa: CASTLRVSYEQYF; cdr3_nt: TGTGCCAGCACCCTGAGAGTATCCTACGAGCAGTACTTC
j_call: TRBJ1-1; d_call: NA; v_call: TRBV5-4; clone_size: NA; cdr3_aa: CASSLASKGPNTEAFF; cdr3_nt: TGTGCCAGCAGCTTGGCGAGTAAGGGACCTAACACTGAAGCTTTCTTT
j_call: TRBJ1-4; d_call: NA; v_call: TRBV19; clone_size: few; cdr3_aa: CASSMGRLNEKLFF; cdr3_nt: TGTGCCAGTAGTATGGGGCGGCTCAATGAAAAACTGTTTTTT
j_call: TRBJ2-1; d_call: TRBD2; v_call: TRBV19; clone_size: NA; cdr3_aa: CASSIWGTSGDEQFF; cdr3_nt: TGTGCCAGTAGTATATGGGGGACTAGCGGCGATGAGCAGTTCTTC
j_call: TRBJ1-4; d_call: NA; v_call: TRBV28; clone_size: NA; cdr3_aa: CASSRPDSTNEKLFF; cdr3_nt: TGTGCCAGCAGTCGACCGGACAGCACAAATGAAAAACTGTTTTTT
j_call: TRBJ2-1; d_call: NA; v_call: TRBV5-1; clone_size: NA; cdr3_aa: CASSLARQGNNEQFF; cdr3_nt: TGCGCCAGCAGCTTGGCTCGGCAGGGAAACAATGAGCAGTTCTTC
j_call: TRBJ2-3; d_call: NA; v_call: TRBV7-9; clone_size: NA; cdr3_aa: CASSLASKTDTQYF; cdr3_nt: TGTGCCAGCAGCTTAGCCTCAAAAACAGATACGCAGTATTTT
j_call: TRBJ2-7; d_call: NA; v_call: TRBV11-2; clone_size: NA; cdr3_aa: CASSLLGEGGQYF; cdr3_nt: TGTGCCAGCAGCCTCCTGGGTGAGGGAGGGCAGTACTTC
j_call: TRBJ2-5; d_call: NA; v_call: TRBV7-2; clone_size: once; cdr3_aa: CASSLTLVGRGQETQYF; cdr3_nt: TGTGCCAGCAGCTTGACTTTGGTAGGCCGGGGTCAAGAGACCCAGTACTTC
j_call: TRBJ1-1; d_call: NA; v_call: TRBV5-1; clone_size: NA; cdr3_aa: CASSLDPWGGSTEAFF; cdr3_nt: TGCGCCAGCAGCTTGGATCCTTGGGGCGGGAGCACTGAAGCTTTCTTT
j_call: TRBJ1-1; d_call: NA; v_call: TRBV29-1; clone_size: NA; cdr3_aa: CSGTETGNTEAFF; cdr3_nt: TGCAGCGGTACTGAAACAGGGAACACTGAAGCTTTCTTT